These 15 T cell receptor beta chains came from one sample sequenced in a study of a mutant IDH1 vaccine in newly diagnosed glioma. Profiled with immunoSEQ multiplex PCR; TCRdb holds only in-frame clones, not every one. The sample includes 55,000 to 65,000 clones, 70% to 85% of them seen just once. Regarding time point: week 11, during vaccination. Each vaccine dose was 300 ug of mutant IDH1 20-mer peptide, with topical imiquimod. These receptors have no known antigen. The starting material was PBMCs, obtained from a glioma patient whose treatment included an IDH1 peptide vaccine. The receptors were gathered from a man aged 30 to 39 with glioma.

The rearrangement links TRBV19 to TRBJ2-2; 8 bases agree with TRBD2. The CDR3 sequence is 15 residues long. Per germline, CDR1 LNHDA and CDR2 SQIVND (reference sequence). V dropped 3 bases and J dropped 5; count of bases not matched to a gene: 5. CDR3 sequence: CASSMAGGATGELFF. The DNA of the CDR3 is TGTGCCAGTAGTATGGCGGGGGGCGCGACCGGGGAGCTGTTTTTT.

This clone was detected once. V usage is TRBV30 and J usage is TRBJ2-1; D gene ambiguous. V lost 2 bases and J lost 6, with 5 bases in between. The CDR3 is made up of 11 amino acids. CDR1 is GTSNPN, CDR2 SVGIG, per germline (reference sequence). CDR3 in amino acids: CAWSLINEQFF. CDR3 coding DNA: TGTGCCTGGAGTCTAATCAATGAGCAGTTCTTC.

V usage is TRBV4-2 and J usage is TRBJ2-3; 8 bases are shared with TRBD1. Germline V gene data show CDR1 as LGHNA and CDR2 as YNFKEQ. The CDR3 loop spans 16 amino acids. Germline trimming cut 4 bases from V and 2 bases from J; bases unmatched to any gene: 8. In DNA, the CDR3 is TGTGCCAGCAGCCTGAGGACAGGGACCACCACAGATACGCAGTATTTT. Translating it yields CASSLRTGTTTDTQYF.

V usage is TRBV28 and J usage is TRBJ1-1; D perhaps matches TRBD1 (5 bases). The CDR3 runs 14 residues. Germline V gives CDR1 MDHEN, CDR2 SYDVKM. Trimming took 2 bases from V and 1 from J, leaving 8 bases between them. CDR3 loop: CASSLSGGNTEAFF. The CDR3, as DNA: TGTGCCAGCAGTTTAAGTGGGGGGAACACTGAAGCTTTCTTT.

V and J are TRBV7-6 and TRBJ2-2; the match to TRBD2 covers 7 bases. V shed 2 bases, J shed 5 bases, and the junction held 8 bases outside the gene matches. CDR1 and CDR2 from the germline V gene are SGHVS and FNYEAQ. This CDR3 contains 16 residues. The CDR3 bases are TGTGCCAGCAGCTTAAGACTAGCCGGGGGGACCGGGGAGCTGTTTTTT. Translation gives CASSLRLAGGTGELFF.

V gene TRBV9 combines with J gene TRBJ2-6; D possibly corresponds to TRBD1 (5 bases). The ends were cut back, 3 bases at V and 0 bases at J, with 10 bases in the middle. The CDR3 runs to 16 residues. The germline CDR1 and CDR2 sequences are SGDLS and YYNGEE. CDR3 DNA sequence: TGTGCCAGCAGCGATCAGGGATACTCTGGGGCCAACGTCCTGACTTTC. It is translated as CASSDQGYSGANVLTF.

The chain combines TRBV28 with TRBJ2-7, with D maybe TRBD2 (5 bases). CDR1 is MDHEN, CDR2 SYDVKM, per germline. Trimming took 8 bases from V and 5 from J, leaving 13 bases between them. The CDR3 contains 12 residues. DNA of the CDR3: TGTGCCAGCGCCGACGGGGTCCACGAGCAGTACTTC. Its protein is CASADGVHEQYF.

This clone was seen only once. V usage is TRBV2 and J usage is TRBJ1-6; D gene unclear. The CDR3 sequence is 15 residues long. V was trimmed by 3 bases and J by 2 bases, leaving 8 bases between them. The germline V gene encodes CDR1 SNHLY and CDR2 FYNNEI. The CDR3 here is CASSERSTYNSPLHF. The CDR3 DNA sequence: TGTGCCAGCAGTGAGAGGTCAACCTATAATTCACCCCTCCACTTT.

This clone came up once. V gene TRBV30 combines with J gene TRBJ2-3; perhaps TRBD2 as D (6 bases). The CDR3 is 14 amino acids. Per germline, CDR1 GTSNPN and CDR2 SVGIG (reference sequence). The V and J ends lost 3 bases and 7 bases respectively, with 17 bases between them. CDR3 residues: CAWRGREVGYTQYF. The CDR3 region has the DNA TGTGCCTGGAGGGGCAGGGAGGTAGGGTATACGCAGTATTTT.

This chain uses TRBV5-6 with TRBJ2-1; the match to TRBD2 covers 8 bases. Germline lookup yields CDR1 SGHDT and CDR2 YYEEEE. The length of the CDR3 is 15 residues. V shed 0 bases, J shed 9 bases, and the junction held 8 bases outside the gene matches. Written as DNA, the CDR3 is TGTGCCAGCAGCTTGGGGGCGGGAGGCCGGGGTGAGCAGTTCTTC. It yields the protein CASSLGAGGRGEQFF.

In its sample, this clone was seen once. The CDR3 loop reads CASNSYNEQFF. The CDR3, as DNA: TGTGCCAGCAATAGCTACAATGAGCAGTTCTTC. The chain employs TRBV28 and TRBJ2-1; no reliable D call. This CDR3 is 11 amino acids long. The V gene lost 7 bases and the J gene lost 3 bases, with 4 bases spanning the gap. Germline V gene sequence: CDR1 MDHEN, CDR2 SYDVKM.

This rearrangement joins TRBV19 to TRBJ2-3; possible D gene TRBD2, 6 bases. The length of the CDR3 is 14 residues. In germline, CDR1 is LNHDA, CDR2 SQIVND (reference sequence). The V end was cut by 10 bases, the J end by 3 bases, with 17 bases between. CDR3 in amino acids: CATQEPGETDTQYF. The CDR3 bases are TGTGCCACCCAGGAGCCGGGGGAGACAGATACGCAGTATTTT.

The CDR3, as DNA: TGTGCCAGCAGTGAAAAGGGGGGCAGAGATACGCAGTATTTT. Translating gives CASSEKGGRDTQYF. The V and J genes are TRBV6-1 and TRBJ2-3; D is possibly TRBD1 or TRBD2 (6 bases each). There are 14 residues in the CDR3. CDR1 is MNHNS, CDR2 SASEGT, per germline. The V and J ends lost 2 bases and 5 bases respectively, with 11 bases between them.

The chain uses TRBV28 and TRBJ1-6; D might be TRBD1 (5 bases). There are 18 residues in the CDR3. Per germline, CDR1 MDHEN and CDR2 SYDVKM. Trimming stripped 2 bases from V and 3 bases from J, with 17 bases between. The CDR3 region is CASSLPQWGVGYNSPLHF. The CDR3 bases are TGTGCCAGCAGTTTACCCCAGTGGGGGGTAGGCTATAATTCACCCCTCCACTTT.

The chain combines TRBV28 with TRBJ1-5; tentatively, D is TRBD1 (5 bases). The CDR3 loop spans 14 amino acids. CDR1 is MDHEN, CDR2 SYDVKM, per germline. The V gene lost 6 bases and the J gene lost 4 bases, with 13 bases spanning the gap. CDR3 protein: CASRPPGTNQPQHF. The CDR3 bases are TGTGCCAGCAGGCCCCCGGGGACTAATCAGCCCCAGCATTTT.